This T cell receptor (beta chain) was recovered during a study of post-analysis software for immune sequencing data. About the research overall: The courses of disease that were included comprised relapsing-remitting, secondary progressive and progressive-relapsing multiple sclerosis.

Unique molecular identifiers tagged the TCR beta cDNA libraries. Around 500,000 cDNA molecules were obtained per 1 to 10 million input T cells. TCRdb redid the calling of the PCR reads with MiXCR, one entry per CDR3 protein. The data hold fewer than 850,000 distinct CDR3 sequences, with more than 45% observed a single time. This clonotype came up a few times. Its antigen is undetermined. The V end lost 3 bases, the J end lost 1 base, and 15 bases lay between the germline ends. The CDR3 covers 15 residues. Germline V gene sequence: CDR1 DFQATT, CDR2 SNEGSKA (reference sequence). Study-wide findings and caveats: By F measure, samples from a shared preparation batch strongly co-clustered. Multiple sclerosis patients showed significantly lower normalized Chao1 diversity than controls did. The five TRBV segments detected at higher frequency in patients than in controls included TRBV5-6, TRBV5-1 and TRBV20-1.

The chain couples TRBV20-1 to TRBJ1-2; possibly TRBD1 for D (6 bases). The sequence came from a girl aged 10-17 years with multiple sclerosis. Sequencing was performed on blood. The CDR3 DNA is TGCAGTGCTAGGCTCGGGGGCACTATTAACTATGGCTACACCTTC. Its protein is CSARLGGTINYGYTF.